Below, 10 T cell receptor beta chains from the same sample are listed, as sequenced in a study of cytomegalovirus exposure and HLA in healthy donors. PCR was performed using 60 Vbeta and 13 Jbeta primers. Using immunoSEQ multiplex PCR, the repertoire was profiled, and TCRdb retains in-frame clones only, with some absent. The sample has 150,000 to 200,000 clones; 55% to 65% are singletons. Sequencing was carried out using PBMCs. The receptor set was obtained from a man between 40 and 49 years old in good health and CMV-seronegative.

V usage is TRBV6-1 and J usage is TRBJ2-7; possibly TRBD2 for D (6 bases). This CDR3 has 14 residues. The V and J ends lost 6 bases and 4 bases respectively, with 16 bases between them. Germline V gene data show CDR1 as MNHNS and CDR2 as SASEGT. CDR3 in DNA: TGTGCCAGCAGAGTCGGGGGTGCCGGGTACGAGCAGTACTTC. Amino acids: CASRVGGAGYEQYF.

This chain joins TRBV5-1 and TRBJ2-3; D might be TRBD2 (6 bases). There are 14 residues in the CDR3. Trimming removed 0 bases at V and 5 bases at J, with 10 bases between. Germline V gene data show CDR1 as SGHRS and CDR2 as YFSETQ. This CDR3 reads CASSLALEGDTQYF. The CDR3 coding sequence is TGCGCCAGCAGCTTGGCCTTGGAGGGAGATACGCAGTATTTT.

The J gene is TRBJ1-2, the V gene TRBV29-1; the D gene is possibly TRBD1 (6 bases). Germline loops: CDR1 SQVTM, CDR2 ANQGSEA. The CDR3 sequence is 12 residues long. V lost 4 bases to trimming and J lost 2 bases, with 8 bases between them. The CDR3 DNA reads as TGCAGCGTTGGCCAGGGGAACTATGGCTACACCTTC. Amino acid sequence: CSVGQGNYGYTF.

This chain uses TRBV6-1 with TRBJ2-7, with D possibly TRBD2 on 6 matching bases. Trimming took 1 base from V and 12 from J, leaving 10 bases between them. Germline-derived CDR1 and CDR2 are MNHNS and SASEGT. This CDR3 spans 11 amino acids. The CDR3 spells CASSEGRVAYF. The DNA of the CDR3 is TGTGCCAGCAGTGAAGGGAGGGTGGCGTACTTC.

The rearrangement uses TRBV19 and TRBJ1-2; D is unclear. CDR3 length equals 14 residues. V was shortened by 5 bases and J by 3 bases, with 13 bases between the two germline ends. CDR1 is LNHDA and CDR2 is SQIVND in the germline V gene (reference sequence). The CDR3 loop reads CASSSTGKDYGYTF. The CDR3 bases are TGTGCCAGTAGTTCGACGGGGAAAGACTATGGCTACACCTTC. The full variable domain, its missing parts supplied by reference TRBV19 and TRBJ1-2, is DGGITQSPKYLFRKEGQNVTLSCEQNLNHDAMYWYRQDPGQGLRLIYYSQIVNDFQKGDIAEGYSVSREKKESFPLTVTSAQKNPTAFYLCASSSTGKDYGYTFGSGTRLTVV.

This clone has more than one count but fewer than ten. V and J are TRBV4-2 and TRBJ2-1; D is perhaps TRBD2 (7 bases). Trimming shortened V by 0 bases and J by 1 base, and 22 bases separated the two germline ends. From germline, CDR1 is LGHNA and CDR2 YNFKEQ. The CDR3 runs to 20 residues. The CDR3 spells CASSQEPLWGGGPSYNEQFF. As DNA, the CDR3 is TGTGCCAGCAGCCAAGAACCCCTTTGGGGCGGGGGCCCTTCCTACAATGAGCAGTTCTTC.

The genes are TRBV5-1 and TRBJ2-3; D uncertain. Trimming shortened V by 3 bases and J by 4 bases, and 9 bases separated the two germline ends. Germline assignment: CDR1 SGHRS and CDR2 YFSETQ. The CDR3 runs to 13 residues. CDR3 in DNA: TGCGCCAGCAGCTGGCAACGTGCAGATACGCAGTATTTT. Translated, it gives CASSWQRADTQYF.

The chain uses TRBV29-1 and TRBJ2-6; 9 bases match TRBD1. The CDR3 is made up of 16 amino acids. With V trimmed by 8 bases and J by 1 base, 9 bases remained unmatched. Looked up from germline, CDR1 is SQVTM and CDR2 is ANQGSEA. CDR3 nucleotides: TGCAGCACCCGGACAGGGGCGGGGTCTGGGGCCAACGTCCTGACTTTC. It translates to CSTRTGAGSGANVLTF.

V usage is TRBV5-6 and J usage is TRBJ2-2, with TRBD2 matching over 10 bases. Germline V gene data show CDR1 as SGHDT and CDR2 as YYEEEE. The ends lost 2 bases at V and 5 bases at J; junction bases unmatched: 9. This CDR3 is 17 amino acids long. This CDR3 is CASSFPLSGRWTGELFF. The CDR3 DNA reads TGTGCCAGCAGCTTCCCGCTTAGCGGGAGGTGGACCGGGGAGCTGTTTTTT.

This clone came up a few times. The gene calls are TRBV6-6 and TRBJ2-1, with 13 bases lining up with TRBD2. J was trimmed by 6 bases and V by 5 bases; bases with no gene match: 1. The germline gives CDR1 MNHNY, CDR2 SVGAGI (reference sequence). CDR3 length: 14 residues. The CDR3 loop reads CASSRTSGGNEQFF. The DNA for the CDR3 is TGTGCCAGCAGTCGGACTAGCGGGGGCAATGAGCAGTTCTTC.